Listed here are 18 T cell receptor beta chains from one sample, sequenced in a study of blood T cell repertoires in COVID-19. Profiled with immunoSEQ multiplex PCR; TCRdb holds only in-frame clones, not every one. The table lists a few hundred thousand clones, 82% of them singletons. The source material was peripheral blood. The receptor set was obtained from a woman under 30 with acute or convalescent COVID-19.

J is TRBJ2-1 and V is TRBV6-2 or TRBV6-3, with 10 bases fitting TRBD2. V shed 5 bases and J 2 bases; nucleotides not matched to a gene: 15. This CDR3 spans 19 amino acids. Germline-derived CDR1 and CDR2 are MNHEY and SVGEGT. CDR3 sequence: CASSPRGASGSTPYNEQFF. CDR3 sequence (DNA): TGTGCCAGCAGTCCCCGCGGGGCTAGCGGGAGTACCCCCTACAATGAGCAGTTCTTC.

The CDR3 spells CASGPGHNYYNEQFF. For the CDR3, the DNA is TGCGCCAGCGGGCCGGGACACAATTATTACAATGAGCAGTTCTTC. This chain links TRBV5-1 with TRBJ2-1; maybe TRBD1 (6 bases). Germline loops: CDR1 SGHRS, CDR2 YFSETQ. This CDR3 is built from 15 residues. Between the trimmed V and J ends, which lost 7 bases and 4 bases, there was a span of 18 bases.

This clone was observed once. The chain joins TRBV9 to TRBJ2-2, with D unclear. The CDR3 loop spans 14 amino acids. The V and J ends lost 0 bases and 4 bases respectively, with 7 bases between them. Germline V gene data show CDR1 as SGDLS and CDR2 as YYNGEE. The CDR3 DNA is TGTGCCAGCAGCGTAGCTGTTAGCACCGGGGAGCTGTTTTTT. It specifies CASSVAVSTGELFF.

V is TRBV27 and J is TRBJ1-1; TRBD1 might be the D (6 bases). CDR1 and CDR2 from the germline V gene are MNHEY and SMNVEV (reference sequence). V was cut by 7 bases and J by 5 bases, with 17 bases left in between. CDR3 length: 14 amino acids. CDR3 sequence: CASTPRWGLTEAFF. The CDR3 nucleotides read TGTGCCAGCACCCCTCGTTGGGGGCTTACTGAAGCTTTCTTT.

With respect to this clone: Other DNA sequences of this sample code for an identical CDR3. This chain joins TRBV3-1 (or the pseudogene TRBV3-2) and TRBJ1-5; D might be TRBD1 (6 bases). This CDR3 has 15 amino acids. In germline, CDR1 is LGHDT, CDR2 YNNKEL (reference sequence). V gave up 1 base and J gave up 4 bases, with 11 bases separating them. The CDR3 sequence: CASSQGGRGNQPQHF. DNA for the CDR3: TGTGCCAGCAGCCAAGGGGGTAGGGGGAATCAGCCCCAGCATTTT.

The chain carries TRBV15 and TRBJ2-1; TRBD2 matches 9 bases. Germline assignment: CDR1 LNHNV and CDR2 YYDKDF (reference sequence). The CDR3 consists of 14 residues. Losses at the gene ends were 5 bases for V and 7 bases for J; bases not matched to a gene: 6. The CDR3 region has the DNA TGTGCCACCAGCCGAGCGACTAGCGGAAATGAGCAGTTCTTC. It codes for CATSRATSGNEQFF. Using reference TRBV15 and TRBJ2-1 for the parts outside the CDR3, the full variable domain is DAMVIQNPRYQVTQFGKPVTLSCSQTLNHNVMYWYQQKSSQAPKLLFHYYDKDFNNEADTPDNFQSRRPNTSFCFLDIRSPGLGDTAMYLCATSRATSGNEQFFGPGTRLTVL.

The chain combines TRBV7-2 with TRBJ2-7; 7 bases align to TRBD2. The CDR3 spans 17 residues. V gave up 0 bases and J gave up 2 bases; unmatched junction bases: 10. CDR1 is SGHTA and CDR2 is FQGNSA in the germline V gene. The CDR3 loop is CASSLAVGGKDTYEQYF. DNA for the CDR3: TGTGCCAGCAGCTTAGCGGTCGGGGGGAAAGATACCTACGAGCAGTACTTC.

This rearrangement joins TRBV7-2 to TRBJ1-2; 10 bases are a match to TRBD1. The length of the CDR3 is 14 residues. Germline assignment: CDR1 SGHTA and CDR2 FQGNSA. V lost 4 bases, J lost 6 bases, and 5 bases stayed unmatched. CDR3 loop: CASSSSGTGDGYTF. CDR3 DNA sequence: TGTGCCAGCAGCTCCTCCGGGACAGGGGATGGCTACACCTTC.

The genes are TRBV28 and TRBJ1-5; no clear D gene. The germline gives CDR1 MDHEN, CDR2 SYDVKM. The CDR3 length is 15 residues. V was cut by 3 bases and J by 0 bases, with 9 bases left in between. DNA of the CDR3: TGTGCCAGCAGTTTTGAGAGTTATAGCAATCAGCCCCAGCATTTT. Protein sequence: CASSFESYSNQPQHF.

The chain is built from TRBV6-5 and TRBJ1-1; no reliable D call. CDR3 length equals 16 residues. V was pared by 4 bases and J by 1 base, with 16 bases between. The germline V gene encodes CDR1 MNHEY and CDR2 SVGAGI. The CDR3 loop reads CASSSPLWAGNTEAFF. In DNA, the CDR3 is TGTGCCAGCAGTTCTCCCCTGTGGGCCGGGAACACTGAAGCTTTCTTT.

In its sample, this clone was seen once. The chain has TRBV29-1 and TRBJ2-3; a weak D match, TRBD1 (5 bases). The CDR3 is 12 amino acids. Germline V gene lookup returns CDR1 SQVTM and CDR2 ANQGSEA. Between the trimmed V and J ends, which lost 7 bases and 6 bases, there was a span of 14 bases. The chain's CDR3 is CSGKDNGDTQYF. In DNA, the CDR3 is TGCAGCGGGAAGGACAACGGGGATACGCAGTATTTT.

There are a few counts of this clone. The chain links TRBV27 to TRBJ1-2; the D gene is possibly TRBD1 (6 bases). Per germline, CDR1 MNHEY and CDR2 SMNVEV (reference sequence). The CDR3 covers 14 residues. The V end lost 0 bases, the J end lost 5 bases, and 10 bases lay between the germline ends. CDR3 sequence: CASSLSWTEYGYTF. In nucleotides, the CDR3 is TGTGCCAGCAGTTTATCGTGGACAGAATATGGCTACACCTTC.

The chain links TRBV11-3 to TRBJ2-5; the D gene is possibly TRBD1 (5 bases). This CDR3 region has 15 residues. Germline CDR1 reads SGHNT; CDR2 reads YENEEA. With 1 base removed from V and 5 bases from J, the gap between germline ends came to 14 bases. DNA of the CDR3: TGTGCCAGCAGCTTAGGACTTGGCAGGGCGGAGACCCAGTACTTC. Residues: CASSLGLGRAETQYF. Supplemented by reference TRBV11-3 and TRBJ2-5, the full variable domain reads EAGVVQSPRYKIIEKKQPVAFWCNPISGHNTLYWYLQNLGQGPELLIRYENEEAVDDSQLPKDRFSAERLKGVDSTLKIQPAELGDSAVYLCASSLGLGRAETQYFGPGTRLLVL.

A few counts support this clone. The chain uses TRBV6-6 and TRBJ2-1; D possibly corresponds to TRBD2 (6 bases). CDR1 MNHNY and CDR2 SVGAGI come from the germline V gene (reference sequence). Trimming cost V 5 bases and J 2 bases, with 10 bases left between them. The CDR3 is 14 residues long. CDR3 DNA sequence: TGTGCCAGCAGTGTGGAGGGAACCTACAATGAGCAGTTCTTC. This codes for CASSVEGTYNEQFF.

The genes are TRBV4-3 and TRBJ2-1; D perhaps matches TRBD1 (6 bases). The germline V and J ends were trimmed by 1 base and 4 bases, with 11 bases remaining between them. The germline V gene has CDR1 LGHNA and CDR2 YSLEER. The CDR3 runs 15 residues. The chain's CDR3 is CASSQGQGRYNEQFF. CDR3 sequence (DNA): TGCGCCAGCAGCCAAGGCCAGGGGCGATACAATGAGCAGTTCTTC.

The chain uses TRBV6-2 or TRBV6-3 and TRBJ1-2, with 9 nucleotides matching TRBD1. V dropped 5 bases and J dropped 5; count of bases not matched to a gene: 9. The germline gives CDR1 MNHEY, CDR2 SVGEGT. The CDR3 is made up of 15 amino acids. DNA of the CDR3: TGTGCCAGCAGTATAACCGGGACAGGGCCGTATGGCTACACCTTC. It is translated as CASSITGTGPYGYTF.

This clone was observed a single time. V is TRBV27 and J is TRBJ2-2; 9 nucleotides align to TRBD2. This CDR3 is 17 amino acids long. V trimming: 2 bases; J trimming: 5 bases; junction bases outside the gene matches: 9. Germline-derived CDR1 and CDR2 are MNHEY and SMNVEV (reference sequence). The CDR3 bases are TGTGCCAGCAGTTTACGGGCTAGCGGGGTACAAACCGGGGAGCTGTTTTTT. Its protein product is CASSLRASGVQTGELFF.

The rearrangement uses TRBV29-1 and TRBJ2-7, with a weak D call TRBD2 (6 bases). CDR1 is SQVTM and CDR2 is ANQGSEA in the germline V gene. Between the trimmed V and J ends, which lost 5 bases and 2 bases, there was a span of 19 bases. This CDR3 region has 15 residues. CDR3 protein: CSVLAGRLTPYEQYF. DNA for the CDR3: TGCAGCGTTCTGGCGGGGCGTCTCACACCCTACGAGCAGTACTTC.